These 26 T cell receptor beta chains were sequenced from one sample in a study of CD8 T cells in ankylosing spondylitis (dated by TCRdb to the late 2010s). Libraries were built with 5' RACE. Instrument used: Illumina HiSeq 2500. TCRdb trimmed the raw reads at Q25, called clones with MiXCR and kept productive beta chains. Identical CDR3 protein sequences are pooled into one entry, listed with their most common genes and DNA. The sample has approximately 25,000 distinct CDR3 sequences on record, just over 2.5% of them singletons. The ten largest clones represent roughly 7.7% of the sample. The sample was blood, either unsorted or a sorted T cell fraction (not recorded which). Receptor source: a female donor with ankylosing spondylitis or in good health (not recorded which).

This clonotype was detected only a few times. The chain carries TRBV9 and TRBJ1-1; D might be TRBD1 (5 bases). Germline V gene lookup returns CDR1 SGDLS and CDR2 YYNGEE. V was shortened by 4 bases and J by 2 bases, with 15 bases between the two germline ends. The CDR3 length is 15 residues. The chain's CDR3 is CASSSGGGVNTEAFF. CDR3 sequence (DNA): TGTGCCAGCAGCTCAGGTGGGGGGGTCAACACTGAAGCTTTCTTT.

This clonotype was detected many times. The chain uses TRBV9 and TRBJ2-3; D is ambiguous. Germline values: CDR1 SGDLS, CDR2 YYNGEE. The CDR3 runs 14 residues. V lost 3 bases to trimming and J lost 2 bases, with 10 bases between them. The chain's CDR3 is CASSAVQITDTQYF. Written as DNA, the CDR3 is TGTGCCAGCAGCGCCGTCCAGATCACAGATACGCAGTATTTT.

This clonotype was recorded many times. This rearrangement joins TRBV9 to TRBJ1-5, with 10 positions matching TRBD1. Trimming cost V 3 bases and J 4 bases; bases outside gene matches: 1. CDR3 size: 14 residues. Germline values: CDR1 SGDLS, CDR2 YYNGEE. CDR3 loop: CASSAGQGNQPQHF. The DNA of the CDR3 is TGTGCCAGCAGCGCGGGACAGGGGAATCAGCCCCAGCATTTT.

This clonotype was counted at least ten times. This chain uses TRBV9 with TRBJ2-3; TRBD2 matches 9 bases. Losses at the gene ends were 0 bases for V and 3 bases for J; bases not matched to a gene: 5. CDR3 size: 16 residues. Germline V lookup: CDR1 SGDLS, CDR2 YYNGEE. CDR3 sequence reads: CASSVAGLAGTDTQYF. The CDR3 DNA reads TGTGCCAGCAGCGTAGCGGGCCTAGCGGGGACAGATACGCAGTATTTT.

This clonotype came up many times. The CDR3, as DNA: TGTGCCAGCAGCGTAGCGGGAGGCCACATCGGTGAGCAGTTCTTC. Its translation: CASSVAGGHIGEQFF. The gene calls are TRBV9 and TRBJ2-1; 7 positions agree with TRBD2. Germline CDR1 and CDR2: SGDLS and YYNGEE. V was clipped by 0 bases and J by 9 bases; unmatched bases: 9. The CDR3 is made up of 15 amino acids. Looking up the rest from reference TRBV9 and TRBJ2-1 gives the full variable domain: DSGVTQTPKHLITATGQRVTLRCSPRSGDLSVYWYQQSLDQGLQFLIQYYNGEERAKGNILERFSAQQFPDLHSELNLSSLELGDSALYFCASSVAGGHIGEQFFGPGTRLTVL.

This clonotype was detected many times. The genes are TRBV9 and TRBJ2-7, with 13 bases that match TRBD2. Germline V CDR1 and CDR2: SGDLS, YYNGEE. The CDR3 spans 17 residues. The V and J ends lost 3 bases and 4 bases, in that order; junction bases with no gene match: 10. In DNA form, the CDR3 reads TGTGCCAGCAGCGCCGGACTAGCGGGGGATTATCGTTACGAGCAGTACTTC. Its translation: CASSAGLAGDYRYEQYF.

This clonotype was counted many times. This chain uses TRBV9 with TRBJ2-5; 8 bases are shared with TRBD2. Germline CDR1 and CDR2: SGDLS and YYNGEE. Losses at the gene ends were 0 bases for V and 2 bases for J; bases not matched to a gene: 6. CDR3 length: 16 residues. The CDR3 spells CASSVDPLAVQETQYF. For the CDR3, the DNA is TGTGCCAGCAGCGTAGACCCACTAGCGGTTCAAGAGACCCAGTACTTC.

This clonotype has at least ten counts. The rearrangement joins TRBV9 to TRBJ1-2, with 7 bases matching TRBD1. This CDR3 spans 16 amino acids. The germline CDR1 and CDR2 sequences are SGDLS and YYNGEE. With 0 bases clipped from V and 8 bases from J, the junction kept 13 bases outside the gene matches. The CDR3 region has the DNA TGTGCCAGCAGCGTAGTGGGATTTACAGGGGTAGGCGGCTACACCTTC. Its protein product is CASSVVGFTGVGGYTF. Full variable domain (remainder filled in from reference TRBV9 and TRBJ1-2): DSGVTQTPKHLITATGQRVTLRCSPRSGDLSVYWYQQSLDQGLQFLIQYYNGEERAKGNILERFSAQQFPDLHSELNLSSLELGDSALYFCASSVVGFTGVGGYTFGSGTRLTVV.

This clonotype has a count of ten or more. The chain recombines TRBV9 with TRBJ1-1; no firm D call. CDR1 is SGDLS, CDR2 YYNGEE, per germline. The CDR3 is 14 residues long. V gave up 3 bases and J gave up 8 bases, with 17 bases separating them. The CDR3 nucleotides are TGTGCCAGCAGCGCCTACACTCCCTCCCCCGAAGCTTTCTTT. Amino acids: CASSAYTPSPEAFF. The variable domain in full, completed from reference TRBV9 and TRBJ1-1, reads DSGVTQTPKHLITATGQRVTLRCSPRSGDLSVYWYQQSLDQGLQFLIQYYNGEERAKGNILERFSAQQFPDLHSELNLSSLELGDSALYFCASSAYTPSPEAFFGQGTRLTVV.

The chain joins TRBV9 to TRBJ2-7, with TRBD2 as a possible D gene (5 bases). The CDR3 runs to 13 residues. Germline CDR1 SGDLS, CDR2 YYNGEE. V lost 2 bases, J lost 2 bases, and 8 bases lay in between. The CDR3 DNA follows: TGTGCCAGCAGCGTGGACTCTCCCTACGAGCAGTACTTC. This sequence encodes CASSVDSPYEQYF.

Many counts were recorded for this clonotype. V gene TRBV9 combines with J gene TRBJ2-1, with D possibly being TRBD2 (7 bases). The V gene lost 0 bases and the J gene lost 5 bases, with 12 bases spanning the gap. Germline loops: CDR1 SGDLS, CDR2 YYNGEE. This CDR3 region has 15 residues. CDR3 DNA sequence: TGTGCCAGCAGCGTAGGGGCGGGGGCCCACAATGAGCAGTTCTTC. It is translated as CASSVGAGAHNEQFF.

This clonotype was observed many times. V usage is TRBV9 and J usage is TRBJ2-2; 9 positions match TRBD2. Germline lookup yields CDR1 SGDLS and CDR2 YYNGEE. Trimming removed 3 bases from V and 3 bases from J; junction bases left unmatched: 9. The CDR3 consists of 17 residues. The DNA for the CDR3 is TGTGCCAGCAGCGCCATCCCCGGGACTAGCTACACCGGGGAGCTGTTTTTT. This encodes CASSAIPGTSYTGELFF.

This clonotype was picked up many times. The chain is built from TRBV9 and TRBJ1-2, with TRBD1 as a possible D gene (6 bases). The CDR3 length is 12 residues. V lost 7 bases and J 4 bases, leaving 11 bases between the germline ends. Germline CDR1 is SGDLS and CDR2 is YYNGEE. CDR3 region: CASRGGLYGYTF. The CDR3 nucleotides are TGTGCCAGCCGGGGGGGCCTCTATGGCTACACCTTC.

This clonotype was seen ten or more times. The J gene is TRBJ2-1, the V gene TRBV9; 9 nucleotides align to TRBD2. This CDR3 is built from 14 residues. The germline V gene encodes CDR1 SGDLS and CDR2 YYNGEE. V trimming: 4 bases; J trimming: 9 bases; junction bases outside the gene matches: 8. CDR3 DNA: TGTGCCAGCAGCACGGGACTAGCAAAGTTTGAGCAGTTCTTC. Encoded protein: CASSTGLAKFEQFF.

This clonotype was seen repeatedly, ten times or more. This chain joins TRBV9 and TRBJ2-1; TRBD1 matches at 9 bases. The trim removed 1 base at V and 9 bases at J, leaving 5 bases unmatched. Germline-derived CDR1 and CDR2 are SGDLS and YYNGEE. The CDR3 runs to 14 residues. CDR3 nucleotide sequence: TGTGCCAGCAGCGTATGGACAGGGGAAGGTGAGCAGTTCTTC. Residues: CASSVWTGEGEQFF.

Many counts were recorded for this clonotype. CDR3 in amino acids: CASSVRLPPGAGNEQFF. As DNA, the CDR3 is TGTGCCAGCAGCGTACGCCTCCCACCGGGAGCTGGCAATGAGCAGTTCTTC. V and J are TRBV9 and TRBJ2-1; D is possibly TRBD2 (6 bases). The CDR3 runs to 17 residues. In germline, CDR1 is SGDLS, CDR2 YYNGEE. V was cut by 1 base and J by 6 bases, with 20 bases left in between.

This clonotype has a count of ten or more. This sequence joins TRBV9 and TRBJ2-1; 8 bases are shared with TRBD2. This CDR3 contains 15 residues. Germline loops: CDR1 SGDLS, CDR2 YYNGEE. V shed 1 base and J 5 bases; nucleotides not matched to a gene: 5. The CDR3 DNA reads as TGTGCCAGCAGCGTAAGCGGGAGTGGTGACAATGAGCAGTTCTTC. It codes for CASSVSGSGDNEQFF.

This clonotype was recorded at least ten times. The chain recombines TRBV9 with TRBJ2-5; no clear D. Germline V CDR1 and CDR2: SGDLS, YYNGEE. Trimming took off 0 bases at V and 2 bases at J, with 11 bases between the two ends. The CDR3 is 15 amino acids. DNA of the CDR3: TGTGCCAGCAGCGTAGCAGCTACTCCTCAAGAGACCCAGTACTTC. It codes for CASSVAATPQETQYF.

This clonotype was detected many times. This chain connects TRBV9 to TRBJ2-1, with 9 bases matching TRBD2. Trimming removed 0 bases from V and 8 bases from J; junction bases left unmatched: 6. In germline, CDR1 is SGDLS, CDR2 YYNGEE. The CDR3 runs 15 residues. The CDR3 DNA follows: TGTGCCAGCAGCGTAGGACTAGCGGCATTGGATGAGCAGTTCTTC. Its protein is CASSVGLAALDEQFF.

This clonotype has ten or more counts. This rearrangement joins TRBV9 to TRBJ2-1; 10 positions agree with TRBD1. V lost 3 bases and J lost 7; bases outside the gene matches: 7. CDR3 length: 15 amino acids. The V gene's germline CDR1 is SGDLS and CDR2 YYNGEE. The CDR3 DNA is TGTGCCAGCAGCGCCGGGACAGGGGTTCCAAATGAGCAGTTCTTC. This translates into CASSAGTGVPNEQFF.

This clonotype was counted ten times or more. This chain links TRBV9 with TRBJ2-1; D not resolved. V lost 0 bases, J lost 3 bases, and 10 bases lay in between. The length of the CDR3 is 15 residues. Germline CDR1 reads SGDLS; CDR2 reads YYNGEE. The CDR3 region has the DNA TGTGCCAGCAGCGTAGCAGGTAGGAGCTACAATGAGCAGTTCTTC. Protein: CASSVAGRSYNEQFF.

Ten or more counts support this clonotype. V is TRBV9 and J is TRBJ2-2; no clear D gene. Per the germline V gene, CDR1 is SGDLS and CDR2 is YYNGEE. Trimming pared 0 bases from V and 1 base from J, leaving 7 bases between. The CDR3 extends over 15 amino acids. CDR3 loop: CASSVEGQNTGELFF. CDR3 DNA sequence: TGTGCCAGCAGCGTAGAAGGTCAGAACACCGGGGAGCTGTTTTTT.

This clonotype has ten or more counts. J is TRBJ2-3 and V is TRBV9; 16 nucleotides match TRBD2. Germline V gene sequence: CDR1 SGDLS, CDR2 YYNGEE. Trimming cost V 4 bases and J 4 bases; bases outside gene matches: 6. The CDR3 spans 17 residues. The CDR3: CASSSPGLAGGPDTQYF. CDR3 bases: TGTGCCAGCAGCTCGCCGGGACTAGCGGGGGGGCCAGATACGCAGTATTTT.

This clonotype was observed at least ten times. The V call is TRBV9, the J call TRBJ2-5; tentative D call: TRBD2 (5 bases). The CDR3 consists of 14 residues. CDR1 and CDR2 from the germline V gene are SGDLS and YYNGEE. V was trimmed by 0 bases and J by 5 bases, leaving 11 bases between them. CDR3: CASSVDSVGETQYF. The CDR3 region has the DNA TGTGCCAGCAGCGTAGATAGCGTGGGGGAGACCCAGTACTTC.

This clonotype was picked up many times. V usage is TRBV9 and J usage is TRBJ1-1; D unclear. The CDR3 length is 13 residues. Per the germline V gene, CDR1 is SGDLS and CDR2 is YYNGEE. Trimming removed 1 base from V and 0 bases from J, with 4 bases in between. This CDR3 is CASSVTMNTEAFF. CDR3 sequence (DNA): TGTGCCAGCAGCGTAACCATGAACACTGAAGCTTTCTTT.

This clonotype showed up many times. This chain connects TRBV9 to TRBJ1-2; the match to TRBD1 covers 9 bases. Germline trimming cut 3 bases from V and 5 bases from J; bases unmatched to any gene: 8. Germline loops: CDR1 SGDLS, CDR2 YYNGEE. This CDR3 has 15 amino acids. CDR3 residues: CASSAGQGLPYGYTF. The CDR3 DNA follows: TGTGCCAGCAGCGCTGGACAGGGGTTACCATATGGCTACACCTTC.